A single sample gave rise to the 20 T cell receptor beta chains below, sequenced in a study of early T cells in non-severe SARS-CoV-2 infection. TCRdb independently ran MiXCR on the 5' RACE reads; one entry per CDR3 protein. This sample has around 86,000 distinct CDR3 sequences, with under 15% found just once. The sequenced sample was whole blood. These TCRs come from an adult who was a healthcare worker with PCR-confirmed SARS-CoV-2 infection or an uninfected control (not recorded which).

This clonotype turned up a few times. The chain is built from TRBV19 and TRBJ2-5, with unresolved D. This CDR3 is built from 8 residues. In germline, CDR1 is LNHDA, CDR2 SQIVND (reference sequence). CDR3 DNA: TGTGATAAAGAGACCCAGTACTTC. Its protein product is CDKETQYF.

This clonotype was counted at least ten times. CDR3: CASSLLQGANTGELFF. DNA of the CDR3: TGTGCCAGCAGTTTATTACAGGGGGCCAACACCGGGGAGCTGTTTTTT. The rearrangement uses TRBV7-9 and TRBJ2-2; 9 bases line up with TRBD1. V shed 6 bases and J 2 bases; nucleotides not matched to a gene: 7. The CDR3 is 16 residues long. Germline CDR1 reads SEHNR; CDR2 reads FQNEAQ (reference sequence).

This clonotype was recorded many times. The CDR3: CSVGGKGNQPQHF. The CDR3 DNA sequence: TGCAGCGTTGGGGGTAAAGGCAATCAGCCCCAGCATTTT. This rearrangement joins TRBV29-1 to TRBJ1-5, with D unresolved. There are 13 residues in the CDR3. V gave up 4 bases and J gave up 2 bases, with 9 bases separating them. Germline loops: CDR1 SQVTM, CDR2 ANQGSEA.

In this sample, this clonotype turned up a few times. The rearrangement links TRBV6-1 to TRBJ2-7, with D perhaps given as TRBD1 or TRBD2 (5 bases each). The length of the CDR3 is 15 residues. Germline V gene sequence: CDR1 MNHNS, CDR2 SASEGT. V dropped 6 bases and J dropped 7 bases, with 22 bases sitting between them. As DNA, the CDR3 is TGTGCCAGCAGGATCAGGGACCACCCTCCGGGGGAGCAGTACGTC. It yields the protein CASRIRDHPPGEQYV.

This clonotype has a count of ten or more. The rearrangement links TRBV6-5 to TRBJ1-1; 7 bases are a match to TRBD1. V trimming: 6 bases; J trimming: 5 bases; junction bases outside the gene matches: 12. Per the germline V gene, CDR1 is MNHEY and CDR2 is SVGAGI. This CDR3 region has 15 residues. For the CDR3, the DNA is TGTGCCAGCAGCCAAGGGTCGACAGGGACAACTGAAGCTTTCTTT. It encodes CASSQGSTGTTEAFF.

This chain connects TRBV9 to TRBJ1-1, with TRBD1 identical over 8 bases. J gave up 4 bases and V 5 bases, and 1 base lay outside the gene matches. The CDR3 covers 12 residues. Germline CDR1 SGDLS, CDR2 YYNGEE. CDR3 region: CASSTGGTEAFF. The CDR3, as DNA: TGTGCCAGCAGTACAGGGGGCACTGAAGCTTTCTTT.

This clonotype was picked up a small number of times. The rearrangement joins TRBV9 to TRBJ2-1, with TRBD2 matching over 9 bases. The CDR3 spans 13 residues. Trimming removed 3 bases from V and 13 bases from J; junction bases left unmatched: 8. CDR1 is SGDLS and CDR2 is YYNGEE in the germline V gene. CDR3 loop: CASSAGTSFDQFF. The CDR3 DNA reads as TGTGCCAGCAGCGCAGGGACTAGCTTCGATCAGTTCTTC.

This sequence joins TRBV9 and TRBJ2-1; perhaps TRBD2 as D (6 bases). Germline CDR1 and CDR2: SGDLS and YYNGEE. The germline V and J ends were trimmed by 0 bases and 5 bases, with 15 bases remaining between them. The CDR3 is 16 amino acids. The CDR3 sequence is CASSVDGGALHNEQFF. CDR3 bases: TGTGCCAGCAGCGTAGATGGCGGGGCCCTTCACAATGAGCAGTTCTTC.

This clonotype showed up many times. The chain carries TRBV11-2 and TRBJ2-2, with D tentatively TRBD2 (6 bases). The ends were cut back, 3 bases at V and 3 bases at J, with 14 bases in the middle. The germline V gene has CDR1 SGHAT and CDR2 FQNNGV. The CDR3 contains 16 residues. CDR3 DNA sequence: TGTGCCAGCAGCTTGGGGTTCTTAGCGGACACCGGGGAGCTGTTTTTT. Protein: CASSLGFLADTGELFF.

This clonotype was detected only a few times. The chain employs TRBV2 and TRBJ2-3; D tentatively reads TRBD1 or TRBD2 (5 bases each). CDR1 and CDR2 (germline): SNHLY, FYNNEI. The CDR3 has 16 amino acids. V shed 0 bases and J shed 1 base, with 11 bases lying between them. The chain's CDR3 is CASSEALMGGTDTQYF. Here the CDR3 DNA reads TGTGCCAGCAGTGAAGCGTTGATGGGGGGCACAGATACGCAGTATTTT.

This clonotype was seen a handful of times. The chain employs TRBV12-3 or TRBV12-4 and TRBJ2-3, with 8 bases identical to TRBD2. Unmatched junction bases numbered 14, after V lost 8 bases and J lost 10 bases. The CDR3 sequence is 14 residues long. CDR3 residues: CASRAGGAPGAQYF. The CDR3 DNA reads TGTGCCAGCCGAGCCGGGGGGGCCCCAGGTGCGCAGTATTTT.

The table lists this clonotype with a few counts. The chain links TRBV7-9 to TRBJ2-3; D gene ambiguous. The CDR3 is 12 amino acids. Germline loops: CDR1 SEHNR, CDR2 FQNEAQ (reference sequence). Trimming took 4 bases from V and 9 from J, leaving 11 bases between them. The CDR3 protein is CASSSKGFTQYF. CDR3 sequence (DNA): TGTGCCAGCAGCTCGAAGGGATTCACGCAGTATTTT.

This clonotype has more than one count but fewer than ten. The chain has TRBV9 and TRBJ1-1, with D possibly TRBD1 on 5 matching bases. V gave up 3 bases and J gave up 4 bases, with 25 bases separating them. CDR1 and CDR2 (germline): SGDLS, YYNGEE. The CDR3 length is 18 residues. The CDR3 sequence is CASSGPDRLSAGTTEAFF. CDR3 in DNA: TGTGCCAGCAGCGGACCCGACAGACTGTCTGCGGGGACCACTGAAGCTTTCTTT.

The V gene is TRBV24-1, the J gene TRBJ1-2, with D possibly matching TRBD1 (5 bases). V shed 0 bases and J shed 6 bases, with 13 bases lying between them. The germline gives CDR1 KGHDR, CDR2 SFDVKD. The CDR3 totals 15 residues. In nucleotides, the CDR3 is TGTGCCACCAGTGATTTGGGACAAAGGTTAGATGGCTACACCTTC. Translated: CATSDLGQRLDGYTF.

The chain carries TRBV3-1 and TRBJ2-5; 10 bases are a match to TRBD1. Germline CDR1 is LGHDT and CDR2 is YNNKEL (reference sequence). The J segment lost 5 bases and the V segment lost 3 bases, leaving 9 bases of the junction unmatched. The CDR3 is made up of 16 amino acids. CDR3 sequence reads: CASSQPGQGISETQYF. The DNA for the CDR3 is TGTGCCAGCAGCCAGCCGGGACAGGGGATTTCCGAGACCCAGTACTTC.

A few counts support this clonotype. The CDR3 loop is CSVAGGAEQFF. The CDR3 coding sequence is TGCAGCGTGGCCGGGGGCGCTGAGCAGTTCTTC. The rearrangement uses TRBV29-1 and TRBJ2-1, with D tentatively TRBD1 or TRBD2 (6 bases each). CDR1 is SQVTM, CDR2 ANQGSEA, per germline. The V and J ends lost 6 bases and 9 bases respectively, with 12 bases between them. CDR3 length equals 11 residues.

This clonotype has only a few counts. The CDR3 loop reads CSVAGHLNQPQHF. The CDR3 nucleotides are TGCAGCGTAGCGGGACATCTTAATCAGCCCCAGCATTTT. V gene TRBV29-1 combines with J gene TRBJ1-5, with D possibly TRBD1 on 6 matching bases. Germline lookup yields CDR1 SQVTM and CDR2 ANQGSEA. This CDR3 is 13 amino acids long. V dropped 6 bases and J dropped 4 bases, with 13 bases sitting between them. The complete variable domain, with remaining parts taken from reference TRBV29-1 and TRBJ1-5, reads SAVISQKPSRDICQRGTSLTIQCQVDSQVTMMFWYRQQPGQSLTLIATANQGSEATYESGFVIDKFPISRPNLTFSTLTVSNMSPEDSSIYLCSVAGHLNQPQHFGDGTRLSIL.

In this sample, this clonotype turned up many times. CDR3 bases: TGCAGTGCTGGGACAGGTAGTTTGACAGATACGCAGTATTTT. Protein: CSAGTGSLTDTQYF. V is TRBV20-1 and J is TRBJ2-3; TRBD1 matches 8 bases. The V and J ends lost 5 bases and 3 bases, in that order; junction bases with no gene match: 7. The CDR3 length is 14 residues. Germline-derived CDR1 and CDR2 are DFQATT and SNEGSKA (reference sequence).

Only a few counts were recorded for this clonotype. The chain carries TRBV12-3 or TRBV12-4 and TRBJ2-5; D gene ambiguous. V shed 8 bases and J shed 3 bases, with 10 bases lying between them. This CDR3 is 12 amino acids long. The CDR3 DNA sequence: TGTGCCAGCGGTCCTCGGGAAGAGACCCAGTACTTC. This codes for CASGPREETQYF.

In this sample, this clonotype turned up a few times. The chain carries TRBV6-5 and TRBJ2-2, with D possibly called TRBD1 or TRBD2 (5 bases each). The CDR3 contains 14 residues. Germline CDR1 and CDR2: MNHEY and SVGAGI. Trimming took 3 bases from V and 4 from J, leaving 9 bases between them. The DNA for the CDR3 is TGTGCCAGCAGTTATTGGGACCCCACCGGGGAGCTGTTTTTT. It yields the protein CASSYWDPTGELFF.